The 7 T cell receptor beta chains below were found in one sample sequenced in a study of human T cells and chemical hapten exposure. This sample's time point: patch test 2, 6 weeks after DPC sensitization. The treatment was: therapeutic diphenylcyclopropenone sensitization with weekly scalp DPC. TCRdb itself ran the RACE reads through MiXCR, one entry per CDR3 protein. Among about 140,000 distinct CDR3 sequences listed, about 12% were seen once. Specimen: whole blood, collected in connection with sensitization to the hapten diphenylcyclopropenone (DPC). These receptors were collected from a woman in her fifties or sixties with alopecia areata. Some clones in this sample may be carry-over from other donors' samples.

Only a few counts were recorded for this clonotype. The chain carries TRBV7-2 and TRBJ1-3; TRBD1 is a possible D gene (6 bases). CDR3 length equals 14 residues. Trimming pared 5 bases from V and 2 bases from J, leaving 10 bases between. In germline, CDR1 is SGHTA, CDR2 FQGNSA. CDR3 sequence: CASSVNRAGNTIYF. In DNA, the CDR3 is TGTGCCAGCAGCGTTAACAGGGCTGGAAACACCATATATTTT.

The chain couples TRBV5-4 to TRBJ1-1, with TRBD1 matching over 7 bases. CDR1 and CDR2 from the germline V gene are SGHNT and YYREEE (reference sequence). The J segment lost 10 bases and the V segment lost 2 bases, leaving 5 bases of the junction unmatched. This CDR3 spans 12 amino acids. This CDR3 is CASSFPGQPAFF. For the CDR3, the DNA is TGTGCCAGCAGCTTCCCGGGACAGCCAGCTTTCTTT.

This chain uses TRBV11-3 with TRBJ1-1; 7 bases are a match to TRBD1. CDR1 is SGHNT and CDR2 is YENEEA in the germline V gene. After removal of 5 bases from V and 0 bases from J, the junction contained 12 bases not matched to a gene. The CDR3 loop spans 17 amino acids. The CDR3 is CASSKGGTGAMNTEAFF. In DNA, the CDR3 is TGTGCCAGCAGCAAAGGAGGCACAGGGGCGATGAACACTGAAGCTTTCTTT.

The chain employs TRBV15 and TRBJ1-1; D is unresolved. The V and J ends lost 1 base and 3 bases respectively, with 6 bases between them. The CDR3 covers 13 residues. Germline CDR1 LNHNV, CDR2 YYDKDF (reference sequence). CDR3 residues: CATSRVLHTEAFF. Written as DNA, the CDR3 is TGTGCCACCAGCAGAGTGTTGCACACTGAAGCTTTCTTT.

The genes are TRBV6-1 and TRBJ2-7; D is perhaps TRBD1 or TRBD2 (5 bases each). CDR1 and CDR2 from the germline V gene are MNHNS and SASEGT. The V gene lost 5 bases and the J gene lost 4 bases, with 15 bases spanning the gap. The CDR3 contains 14 residues. The CDR3: CASSPQKGRYEQYF. The CDR3, as DNA: TGTGCCAGCAGTCCCCAGAAGGGACGATACGAGCAGTACTTC.

This clonotype was seen a handful of times. The V and J genes are TRBV29-1 and TRBJ2-1; 7 nucleotides agree with TRBD1. The CDR3 totals 14 residues. Trimming cost V 5 bases and J 2 bases; bases outside gene matches: 6. Germline lookup yields CDR1 SQVTM and CDR2 ANQGSEA. DNA of the CDR3: TGCAGCGTTCGTAGACAGGGCCCCTACAATGAGCAGTTCTTC. Its protein product is CSVRRQGPYNEQFF.

This clonotype was detected ten times or more. The chain joins TRBV20-1 to TRBJ1-1; D gene ambiguous. This CDR3 contains 14 residues. CDR1 and CDR2 (germline): DFQATT, SNEGSKA (reference sequence). Trimming cost V 0 bases and J 3 bases, with 11 bases left between them. The CDR3 coding sequence is TGCAGTGCTAGAGATTGGTGGGCAGACACTGAAGCTTTCTTT. Translated: CSARDWWADTEAFF.